Each of the 28 T cell receptor beta chains below was sequenced from the same sample in a study of identical twins. TCRdb ran MiXCR on the 5' RACE reads and lists one entry per CDR3 protein. The sample shows approximately 530,000 distinct CDR3 sequences, around 20% of them seen only once. This sample also belongs to another study, concerning yellow fever vaccine responses in identical twins.

The specimen was CD4+ T cells sorted from blood. The receptors shown here come from a young woman in good health.

The chain couples TRBV7-9 to TRBJ2-7; 12 bases line up with TRBD2. J lost 3 bases, V lost 8 bases, and 11 bases had no gene match. This CDR3 has 16 amino acids. CDR1 SEHNR and CDR2 FQNEAQ come from the germline V gene (reference sequence). The CDR3 reads CASEGLAGPRIYEQYF. In DNA, the CDR3 is TGTGCCAGCGAAGGACTAGCGGGGCCCCGCATCTACGAGCAGTACTTC. The full variable domain, rest sourced from reference TRBV7-9 and TRBJ2-7, is DTGVSQNPRHKITKRGQNVTFRCDPISEHNRLYWYRQTLGQGPEFLTYFQNEAQLEKSRLLSDRFSAERPKGSFSTLEIQRTEQGDSAMYLCASEGLAGPRIYEQYFGPGTRLTVT.

This clonotype has more than one count but fewer than ten. This chain links TRBV7-2 with TRBJ1-1; possibly TRBD1 for D (5 bases). The germline V gene encodes CDR1 SGHTA and CDR2 FQGNSA. V lost 1 base, J lost 3 bases, and 12 bases lay in between. This CDR3 has 15 amino acids. CDR3 coding DNA: TGTGCCAGCAGCTTAGTTTCAGGGACCTACACTGAAGCTTTCTTT. As protein: CASSLVSGTYTEAFF.

In its sample, this clonotype was seen many times. V gene TRBV7-9 combines with J gene TRBJ2-3; either TRBD1 or TRBD2 may fit D (5 bases each). Germline lookup yields CDR1 SEHNR and CDR2 FQNEAQ (reference sequence). The ends were cut back, 5 bases at V and 6 bases at J, with 21 bases in the middle. The CDR3 runs to 16 residues. The DNA for the CDR3 is TGTGCCAGCAGCCAAGAGGGGCGGGCAGCAGGGGATACGCAGTATTTT. Translating gives CASSQEGRAAGDTQYF.

This clonotype was found a few times. This chain links TRBV20-1 with TRBJ2-2, with 12 bases identical to TRBD1. CDR3 size: 14 residues. After removal of 6 bases from V and 6 bases from J, the junction contained 5 bases not matched to a gene. Germline V lookup: CDR1 DFQATT, CDR2 SNEGSKA (reference sequence). CDR3 protein: CSAPGQGAAGELFF. The CDR3 bases are TGCAGTGCCCCGGGACAGGGGGCTGCCGGGGAGCTGTTTTTT.

J is TRBJ2-5 and V is TRBV11-2, with a possible D match to TRBD1 (5 bases). CDR3 length: 13 residues. The V and J ends lost 4 bases and 5 bases respectively, with 11 bases between them. Germline V gene data show CDR1 as SGHAT and CDR2 as FQNNGV. The CDR3 region is CASSWTSTETQYF. The CDR3 DNA reads TGTGCCAGCAGCTGGACATCCACGGAGACCCAGTACTTC.

The rearrangement uses TRBV5-1 and TRBJ1-1, with D maybe TRBD1 (6 bases). CDR3 length equals 15 residues. Germline assignment: CDR1 SGHRS and CDR2 YFSETQ. V lost 0 bases and J lost 2, with 11 bases in between. CDR3 region: CASSLALGGNTEAFF. Here the CDR3 DNA reads TGCGCCAGCAGCTTGGCCTTAGGGGGAAACACTGAAGCTTTCTTT.

The rearrangement uses TRBV18 and TRBJ2-7; TRBD1 agrees at 8 bases. The CDR3 sequence is 15 residues long. Germline V lookup: CDR1 KGHSH, CDR2 LQKENI. J gave up 4 bases and V 6 bases, and 11 bases lay outside the gene matches. This CDR3 reads CASSPGQVGVYEQYV. In DNA, the CDR3 is TGTGCCAGCTCCCCGGGACAGGTCGGTGTTTACGAGCAGTACGTC.

This chain uses TRBV12-3 or TRBV12-4 with TRBJ2-5, with a tentative D call TRBD1 (6 bases). The germline V and J ends were trimmed by 7 bases and 5 bases, with 14 bases remaining between them. The length of the CDR3 is 13 residues. The DNA of the CDR3 is TGTGCCAGCACCTACAGGGCTCGGGAGACCCAGTACTTC. Protein sequence: CASTYRARETQYF.

The J gene is TRBJ2-2, the V gene TRBV5-1; the D is unclear. This CDR3 has 16 amino acids. Germline assignment: CDR1 SGHRS and CDR2 YFSETQ. Trimming removed 0 bases from V and 0 bases from J, with 9 bases in between. The CDR3 DNA is TGCGCCAGCAGCTTGGGAAGCTTCGCGAACACCGGGGAGCTGTTTTTT. Protein sequence: CASSLGSFANTGELFF.

The V gene is TRBV6-5, the J gene TRBJ1-1; a weak D match, TRBD1 (5 bases). V lost 1 base and J lost 0, with 12 bases in between. Germline CDR1 reads MNHEY; CDR2 reads SVGAGI. CDR3 length equals 16 residues. In DNA form, the CDR3 reads TGTGCCAGCAGTTACTTGGGGAGGGGTATGAACACTGAAGCTTTCTTT. It specifies CASSYLGRGMNTEAFF.

The CDR3 region has the DNA TGCAGTGCTAGAGTAGCCTACAATGAGCAGTTCTTC. It specifies CSARVAYNEQFF. The chain combines TRBV20-1 with TRBJ2-1; no clear D. Germline V CDR1 and CDR2: DFQATT, SNEGSKA (reference sequence). The CDR3 covers 12 residues. V was clipped by 1 base and J by 2 bases, with 3 bases between them.

The chain links TRBV25-1 to TRBJ2-1, with a weak D call TRBD1 (5 bases). The length of the CDR3 is 16 residues. Looked up from germline, CDR1 is MGHDK and CDR2 is SYGVNS. V dropped 3 bases and J dropped 3 bases, with 15 bases sitting between them. CDR3: CASSDGGQRIYNEQFF. The CDR3 region has the DNA TGTGCCAGCAGTGATGGTGGACAAAGGATCTACAATGAGCAGTTCTTC.

The genes are TRBV4-2 and TRBJ2-1, with TRBD2 matching over 16 bases. Germline V gives CDR1 LGHNA, CDR2 YNFKEQ. After removal of 0 bases from V and 7 bases from J, the junction contained 15 bases not matched to a gene. The CDR3 has 21 amino acids. CDR3: CASSQDGIGTSGGAFLNEQFF. CDR3 nucleotide sequence: TGTGCCAGCAGCCAAGATGGAATCGGGACTAGCGGGGGGGCCTTTTTAAATGAGCAGTTCTTC.

For the CDR3, the DNA is TGCAGTGCTAGACTAGCGGGAGTCGGCGATACGCAGTATTTT. Its protein product is CSARLAGVGDTQYF. The rearrangement links TRBV20-1 to TRBJ2-3, with 10 bases lining up with TRBD2. Trimming removed 2 bases from V and 6 bases from J; junction bases left unmatched: 5. Germline assignment: CDR1 DFQATT and CDR2 SNEGSKA (reference sequence). This CDR3 region has 14 residues.

CDR3 coding DNA: TGCAGTGCTGTGGACATTAGTGGACTGTTTTTT. This codes for CSAVDISGLFF. The V call is TRBV20-1, the J call TRBJ1-4, with TRBD1 as a possible D gene (5 bases). Trimming took 5 bases from V and 13 from J, leaving 14 bases between them. This CDR3 is built from 11 residues. CDR1 is DFQATT and CDR2 is SNEGSKA in the germline V gene (reference sequence).

V is TRBV10-3 and J is TRBJ2-7, with 7 positions matching TRBD1. V gave up 8 bases and J gave up 3 bases; unmatched junction bases: 4. The CDR3 consists of 12 residues. Germline CDR1 and CDR2: ENHRY and SYGVKD. The CDR3 sequence: CAIGDSVYEQYV. Here the CDR3 DNA reads TGTGCCATCGGGGACAGTGTCTACGAGCAGTACGTC.

This clonotype was detected a few times. This chain joins TRBV12-3 or TRBV12-4 and TRBJ1-1; D unresolved. Deletions cut 9 bases from V and 0 bases from J, with 14 bases between. The length of the CDR3 is 14 residues. The CDR3 nucleotides are TGTGCCAGTACCGTTGAGCACATGAACACTGAAGCTTTCTTT. Its translation: CASTVEHMNTEAFF.

This rearrangement joins TRBV20-1 to TRBJ2-2, with 15 positions matching TRBD2. The V gene end was trimmed by 5 bases and the J gene end by 4 bases; junction bases not matched to a gene: 5. CDR3 length: 16 residues. Germline CDR1 DFQATT, CDR2 SNEGSKA (reference sequence). The CDR3 DNA reads TGCAGTGCTGGACTAGCGGGGGGGATTTTCACCGGGGAGCTGTTTTTT. Translating gives CSAGLAGGIFTGELFF.

At least ten counts were recorded for this clonotype. V usage is TRBV10-3 and J usage is TRBJ2-2; D is ambiguous. Germline CDR1 is ENHRY and CDR2 is SYGVKD. This CDR3 region has 14 residues. The V and J ends lost 4 bases and 2 bases respectively, with 8 bases between them. CDR3 nucleotides: TGTGCCATCAGTGTTGGAACTAACACCGGGGAGCTGTTTTTT. It is translated as CAISVGTNTGELFF.

This clonotype was counted between two and nine times. The chain is built from TRBV19 and TRBJ1-1; D is unresolved. CDR1 and CDR2 (germline): LNHDA, SQIVND (reference sequence). The CDR3 length is 14 residues. V dropped 4 bases and J dropped 10 bases, with 19 bases sitting between them. The CDR3 reads CASSKTNPGLLAFF. Here the CDR3 DNA reads TGTGCCAGTAGTAAGACAAATCCCGGCCTCCTAGCTTTCTTT.

The V call is TRBV19, the J call TRBJ2-1, with TRBD2 matching 13 bases. The V segment lost 5 bases and the J segment 3 bases; nucleotides outside the gene matches: 1. CDR3 length: 15 amino acids. Germline values: CDR1 LNHDA, CDR2 SQIVND (reference sequence). CDR3 DNA sequence: TGTGCCAGTAGTGGACTAGCGGGGGTCTACAATGAGCAGTTCTTC. Its translation is CASSGLAGVYNEQFF.

This chain joins TRBV24-1 and TRBJ1-2, with D perhaps TRBD1 (5 bases). V dropped 4 bases and J dropped 3 bases, with 14 bases sitting between them. The germline V gene encodes CDR1 KGHDR and CDR2 SFDVKD. The CDR3 loop spans 15 amino acids. The CDR3 sequence: CATSDRRTPYYGYTF. The CDR3 nucleotides read TGTGCCACCAGTGACCGCCGGACACCTTACTATGGCTACACCTTC.

The chain links TRBV15 to TRBJ1-1; D gene unclear. The CDR3 spans 13 residues. Per the germline V gene, CDR1 is LNHNV and CDR2 is YYDKDF (reference sequence). V was clipped by 0 bases and J by 3 bases, with 5 bases between them. Here the CDR3 reads CATSRDKDTEAFF. The DNA for the CDR3 is TGTGCCACCAGCAGAGATAAGGACACTGAAGCTTTCTTT.

In regard to this clonotype: A much larger clone sits a single nucleotide away, making a read error possible. This sequence joins TRBV7-9 and TRBJ1-1, with no clear D. This CDR3 region has 13 residues. CDR1 and CDR2 from the germline V gene are SEHNR and FQNEAQ (reference sequence). For the CDR3, the DNA is TGTGCCAGCAGCTTATTGACGAACACTGAAGCTTCCTTT. Translation gives CASSLLTNTEASF.

This clonotype was found once. The V call is TRBV29-1, the J call TRBJ2-1; TRBD1 aligns across 8 bases. After removal of 4 bases from V and 4 bases from J, the junction contained 6 bases not matched to a gene. The CDR3 contains 14 residues. CDR1 is SQVTM and CDR2 is ANQGSEA in the germline V gene. CDR3 bases: TGCAGCGTTGGGGGGACAGGCCCTTACAATGAGCAGTTCTTC. Amino acid sequence: CSVGGTGPYNEQFF.

J is TRBJ2-5 and V is TRBV6-1, with 7 bases matching TRBD2. Germline trimming cut 9 bases from V and 4 bases from J; bases unmatched to any gene: 2. There are 11 residues in the CDR3. The V gene's germline CDR1 is MNHNS and CDR2 SASEGT. The CDR3 DNA is TGTGCCAGTCCTAGCGGAGAGACCCAGTACTTC. Protein sequence: CASPSGETQYF.

This sequence joins TRBV5-1 and TRBJ2-1; D not resolved. Germline V CDR1 and CDR2: SGHRS, YFSETQ. The CDR3 is 18 residues long. The V gene lost 1 base and the J gene lost 0 bases, with 17 bases spanning the gap. The CDR3 loop reads CASSLYMVFGNSYNEQFF. The CDR3 DNA is TGCGCCAGCAGCTTGTACATGGTATTTGGTAACTCCTACAATGAGCAGTTCTTC.

V gene TRBV20-1 combines with J gene TRBJ2-3, with unresolved D. The CDR3 loop spans 12 amino acids. V was trimmed by 7 bases and J by 2 bases, leaving 10 bases between them. The germline V gene encodes CDR1 DFQATT and CDR2 SNEGSKA (reference sequence). The CDR3 is CSVLPNTDTQYF. The CDR3 nucleotides are TGCAGTGTTCTACCCAACACAGATACGCAGTATTTT.